The 14 T cell receptor beta chains listed next were all sequenced from one sample in a study of blood T cell repertoires in COVID-19. Measured with immunoSEQ multiplex PCR; TCRdb has only the in-frame clones, and not every one. The table includes approximately 400,000 clones, approximately 77% detected once. Sequencing input: peripheral blood. The source of these receptors is a human donor with acute or convalescent COVID-19. The donor label of this sample is uncertain.

Details on this clone: Other DNA sequences in the sample encode the same CDR3. V and J are TRBV19 and TRBJ1-5; perhaps TRBD1 as D (5 bases). The ends were cut back, 3 bases at V and 7 bases at J, with 10 bases in the middle. The CDR3 is 13 residues long. Germline CDR1 and CDR2: LNHDA and SQIVND (reference sequence). The CDR3 protein is CASSIGRGQPQHF. Written as DNA, the CDR3 is TGTGCCAGTAGTATCGGAAGGGGCCAGCCCCAGCATTTT.

This chain uses TRBV12-3 or TRBV12-4 with TRBJ2-7; no clear D gene. This CDR3 region has 13 residues. V was pared by 1 base and J by 3 bases, with 7 bases between. The CDR3 nucleotides read TGTGCCAGCAGTTTAGGAGCTTTCTACGAGCAGTACTTC. It codes for CASSLGAFYEQYF.

The V and J genes are TRBV2 and TRBJ1-4, with TRBD1 identical over 7 bases. The CDR3 loop spans 15 amino acids. J was trimmed by 7 bases and V by 6 bases; bases with no gene match: 11. Looked up from germline, CDR1 is SNHLY and CDR2 is FYNNEI. CDR3 residues: CASRTQGRLSEKLFF. The CDR3 bases are TGTGCCAGCAGGACACAGGGGCGTCTTAGTGAAAAACTGTTTTTT.

This chain uses TRBV9 with TRBJ1-2, with 9 bases matching TRBD1. Germline CDR1 SGDLS, CDR2 YYNGEE. The CDR3 loop spans 15 amino acids. With 4 bases clipped from V and 8 bases from J, the junction kept 12 bases outside the gene matches. The CDR3 region has the DNA TGTGCCAGCAGCCCCCTTACAGGGGGCGGGGGAGGCTACACCTTC. This sequence encodes CASSPLTGGGGGYTF.

This chain links TRBV5-1 with TRBJ2-1; the D gene is possibly TRBD2 (6 bases). Looked up from germline, CDR1 is SGHRS and CDR2 is YFSETQ. The CDR3 has 14 residues. Trimming stripped 0 bases from V and 10 bases from J, with 14 bases between. CDR3 region: CASSLAGVAGEQFF. CDR3 sequence (DNA): TGCGCCAGCAGCTTGGCGGGAGTTGCCGGCGAGCAGTTCTTC.

The chain is built from TRBV5-1 and TRBJ1-1, with a possible D match to TRBD1 (5 bases). Trimming left V 1 base short and J 8 bases short, with 12 bases between. Germline loops: CDR1 SGHRS, CDR2 YFSETQ. This CDR3 comprises 13 residues. Written as DNA, the CDR3 is TGCGCCAGCAGCTTGAGGGTGACAGACGAAGCTTTCTTT. Amino acids: CASSLRVTDEAFF.

J is TRBJ2-3 and V is TRBV24-1, with 10 bases fitting TRBD2. CDR3 length equals 18 residues. Trimming took 1 base from V and 3 from J; bases not matched to a gene: 9. CDR1 KGHDR and CDR2 SFDVKD come from the germline V gene. CDR3 coding DNA: TGTGCCACCAGTGATTTTTCCACCCTAGCGGGAGAAACAGATACGCAGTATTTT. Amino acids: CATSDFSTLAGETDTQYF.

V gene TRBV18 combines with J gene TRBJ1-1; D is perhaps TRBD1 (5 bases). CDR1 and CDR2 (germline): KGHSH, LQKENI. Trimming left V 2 bases short and J 3 bases short, with 10 bases between. The CDR3 contains 14 residues. CDR3 in DNA: TGTGCCAGCTCACCAGTTCAGGGTGACACTGAAGCTTTCTTT. This codes for CASSPVQGDTEAFF. The full variable domain, its missing parts supplied by reference TRBV18 and TRBJ1-1, is NAGVMQNPRHLVRRRGQEARLRCSPMKGHSHVYWYRQLPEEGLKFMVYLQKENIIDESGMPKERFSAEFPKEGPSILRIQQVVRGDSAAYFCASSPVQGDTEAFFGQGTRLTVV.

The J gene is TRBJ2-5, the V gene TRBV18, with 9 bases that match TRBD1. Germline V gene lookup returns CDR1 KGHSH and CDR2 LQKENI. CDR3 length: 17 residues. The V segment lost 3 bases and the J segment 0 bases; nucleotides outside the gene matches: 8. The CDR3 region has the DNA TGTGCCAGCTCACCGATGCTGACAGGGGGGTACCAAGAGACCCAGTACTTC. This gives the protein CASSPMLTGGYQETQYF.

This clone showed up just once. The rearrangement uses TRBV4-1 and TRBJ2-6, with D possibly being TRBD2 (6 bases). The CDR3 loop spans 17 amino acids. With 5 bases removed from V and 2 bases from J, the gap between germline ends came to 16 bases. Germline V gene sequence: CDR1 MGHRA, CDR2 YSYEKL. CDR3 sequence: CASSNGGRSTGANVLTF. CDR3 DNA: TGCGCCAGCAGCAACGGTGGGAGGAGCACTGGGGCCAACGTCCTGACTTTC.

This clone came up many times. This chain joins TRBV30 and TRBJ1-2; maybe TRBD1 (5 bases). Germline CDR1 reads GTSNPN; CDR2 reads SVGIG (reference sequence). The CDR3 is made up of 10 amino acids. The ends were cut back, 5 bases at V and 6 bases at J, with 7 bases in the middle. The chain's CDR3 is CAWGTHGYTF. The DNA of the CDR3 is TGTGCCTGGGGGACTCATGGCTACACCTTC. The full variable domain, in which reference TRBV30 and TRBJ1-2 provide the parts outside the CDR3, is SQTIHQWPATLVQPVGSPLSLECTVEGTSNPNLYWYRQAAGRGLQLLFYSVGIGQISSEVPQNLSASRPQDRQFILSSKKLLLSDSGFYLCAWGTHGYTFGSGTRLTVV.

This clone was found once. V gene TRBV14 combines with J gene TRBJ1-5; D is unclear. Trimming stripped 2 bases from V and 7 bases from J, with 9 bases between. The CDR3 has 13 residues. CDR1 and CDR2 from the germline V gene are SGHDN and FVKESK. CDR3 sequence (DNA): TGTGCCAGCAGCCAAAGTTCCGGGCAGCCCCAGCATTTT. Amino acid sequence: CASSQSSGQPQHF.

This chain uses TRBV2 with TRBJ2-2, with a weak D call TRBD1 (5 bases). The CDR3 is 13 amino acids. The V and J ends lost 7 bases and 5 bases respectively, with 11 bases between them. The germline V gene has CDR1 SNHLY and CDR2 FYNNEI. For the CDR3, the DNA is TGTGCCAGCATTGGACACACTACCGGGGAGCTGTTTTTT. Translated: CASIGHTTGELFF.

This chain uses TRBV18 with TRBJ1-1; D uncertain. Germline-derived CDR1 and CDR2 are KGHSH and LQKENI. V was cut by 3 bases and J by 6 bases, with 11 bases left in between. The CDR3 contains 13 residues. Here the CDR3 DNA reads TGTGCCAGCTCACCGGTGGCTCAGGCTGAAGCTTTCTTT. Translating gives CASSPVAQAEAFF.